This entry concerns a single TCR beta chain. No antigen is known for it. The treatment here: 19 received Ad26.COV2.S at low or high dose, single or two shots; roughly five received placebo; per-sample allocation not given. Collection of samples fell on day 63 after the first vaccine or placebo injection. Profiling relied on immunoSEQ multiplex PCR, and the TCRdb table lists in-frame clones only, not all of them. Of roughly 450,000 clones listed, roughly 90% were seen once; the top ten hold about 12%. This entry belongs to a study of Ad26.COV2.S vaccination and SARS-CoV-2 variants. Trimming removed 6 bases at V and 0 bases at J, with 18 bases between. There are 16 residues in the CDR3. Germline CDR1 and CDR2: LNHDA and SQIVND (reference sequence). General study findings and limits: TCR breadth and depth estimates may have understated total T cell responses. Breadth measured for non-spike TCRs was similar across vaccine and placebo recipients. Vaccinated individuals (as opposed to placebo recipients) had higher spike-specific TCR breadth.

The starting material was peripheral blood, obtained in a trial of Ad26.COV2.S vaccine versus placebo. The rearrangement joins TRBV19 to TRBJ2-7; tentatively, D is TRBD1 or TRBD2 (5 bases each). The sequence was collected from a person between 18 and 65 years old who received the Ad26.COV2.S COVID-19 vaccine or a placebo. CDR3 nucleotide sequence: TGTGCCAGTAGCGACGTTGGGGGAAAAAGCTCCTACGAGCAGTACTTC. Amino acid sequence: CASSDVGGKSSYEQYF.